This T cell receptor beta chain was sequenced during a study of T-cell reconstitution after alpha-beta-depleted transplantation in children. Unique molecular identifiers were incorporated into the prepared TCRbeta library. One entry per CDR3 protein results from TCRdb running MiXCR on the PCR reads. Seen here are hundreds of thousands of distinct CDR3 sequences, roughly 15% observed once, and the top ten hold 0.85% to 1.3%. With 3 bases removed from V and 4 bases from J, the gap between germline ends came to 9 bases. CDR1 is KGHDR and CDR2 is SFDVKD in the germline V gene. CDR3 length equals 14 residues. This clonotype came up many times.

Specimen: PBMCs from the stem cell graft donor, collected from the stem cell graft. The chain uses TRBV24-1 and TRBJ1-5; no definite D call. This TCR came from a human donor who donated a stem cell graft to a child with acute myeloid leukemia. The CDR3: CATSDRTGNQPQHF. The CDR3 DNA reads TGTGCCACCAGTGATCGGACGGGAAATCAGCCCCAGCATTTT.